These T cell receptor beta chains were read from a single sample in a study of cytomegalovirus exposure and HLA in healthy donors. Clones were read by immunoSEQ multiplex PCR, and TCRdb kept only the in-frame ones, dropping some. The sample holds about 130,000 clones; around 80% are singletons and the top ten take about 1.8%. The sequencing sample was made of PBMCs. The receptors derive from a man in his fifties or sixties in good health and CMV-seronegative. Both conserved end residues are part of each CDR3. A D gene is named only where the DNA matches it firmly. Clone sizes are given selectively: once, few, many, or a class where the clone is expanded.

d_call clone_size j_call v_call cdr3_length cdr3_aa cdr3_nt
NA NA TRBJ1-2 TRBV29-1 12 CSVKSLSYGYTF TGCAGCGTGAAATCACTGAGCTATGGCTACACCTTC
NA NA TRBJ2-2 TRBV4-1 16 CASSRATRAGAGELFF TGCGCCAGCAGCCGTGCAACTAGGGCCGGGGCCGGGGAGCTGTTTTTT
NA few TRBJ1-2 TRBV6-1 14 CASSEPRRRYGFTF TGTGCCAGCAGTGAACCCCGAAGGCGGTATGGTTTCACCTTC
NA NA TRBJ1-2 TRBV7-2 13 CASSLDQGYGYTF TGTGCCAGCAGCTTAGACCAGGGCTATGGCTACACCTTC
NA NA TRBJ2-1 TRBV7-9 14 CASSLSATYNEQFF TGTGCCAGCAGCTTAAGCGCCACCTACAATGAGCAGTTCTTC
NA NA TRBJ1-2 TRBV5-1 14 CASSPDGDIGGYTF TGCGCCAGCAGCCCGGACGGGGACATCGGTGGCTACACCTTC
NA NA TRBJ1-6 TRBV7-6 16 CASSLDQGFNNSPLHF TGTGCCAGCAGCTTAGACCAGGGGTTCAATAATTCACCCCTCCACTTT
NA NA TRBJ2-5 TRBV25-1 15 CASSEYSRDQETQYF TGTGCCAGCAGTGAATATAGCAGGGATCAAGAGACCCAGTACTTC
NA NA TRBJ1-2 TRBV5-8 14 CASSLGRGNYGYTF TGTGCCAGCAGCTTGGGTCGGGGAAACTATGGCTACACCTTC
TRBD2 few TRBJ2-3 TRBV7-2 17 CASSSRPSGIITDTQYF TGTGCCAGCAGCTCTAGACCTAGCGGGATTATCACAGATACGCAGTATTTT
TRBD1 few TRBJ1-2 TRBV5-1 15 CASSWGQNLRGGYTF TGCGCCAGCAGCTGGGGACAGAACCTCCGGGGCGGCTACACCTTC
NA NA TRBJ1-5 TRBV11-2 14 CASSPSGGNQPQHF TGTGCCAGCAGCCCCAGCGGGGGCAATCAGCCCCAGCATTTT
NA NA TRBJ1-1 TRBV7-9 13 CASSPSGSTGAFF TGTGCCAGCAGCCCCTCGGGTTCCACAGGTGCTTTCTTT
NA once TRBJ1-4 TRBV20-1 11 CSVEDNEKLFF TGCAGTGTAGAGGATAATGAAAAACTGTTTTTT
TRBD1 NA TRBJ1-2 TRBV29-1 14 CSVQTGTVNYGYTF TGCAGCGTCCAGACCGGGACAGTTAACTATGGCTACACCTTC
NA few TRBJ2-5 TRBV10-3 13 CAIRRSLKETQYF TGTGCCATCAGGCGGAGTTTAAAAGAGACCCAGTACTTC
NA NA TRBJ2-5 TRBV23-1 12 CASHRVVETQYF TGCGCCAGCCACAGGGTGGTGGAGACCCAGTACTTC
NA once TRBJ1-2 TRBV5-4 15 CASSLRGTAAYGYTF TGTGCCAGCAGCTTGCGGGGGACCGCGGCCTATGGCTACACCTTC
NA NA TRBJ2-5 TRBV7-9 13 CGGPEGRQETQYF TGTGGAGGGCCGGAGGGGCGGCAAGAGACCCAGTACTTC
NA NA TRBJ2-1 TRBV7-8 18 CASSRARLAEEFSNEQFF TGTGCCAGCAGCCGCGCCCGGCTGGCTGAGGAGTTTTCCAATGAGCAGTTCTTC
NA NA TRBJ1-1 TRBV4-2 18 CASSLPRGRGLGNTEAFF TGTGCCAGCAGCCTCCCCCGGGGAAGGGGGTTGGGGAACACTGAAGCTTTCTTT
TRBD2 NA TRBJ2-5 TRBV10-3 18 CAISELLTSGGSQETQYF TGTGCCATCAGTGAACTTCTTACTAGCGGGGGGTCTCAAGAGACCCAGTACTTC
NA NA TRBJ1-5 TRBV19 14 CASSISAGNQPQHF TGTGCCAGTAGTATATCGGCAGGGAATCAGCCCCAGCATTTT
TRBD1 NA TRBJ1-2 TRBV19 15 CASKKPGTDNYGYTF TGTGCCAGTAAAAAACCCGGGACAGATAACTATGGCTACACCTTC
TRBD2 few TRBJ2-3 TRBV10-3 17 CATRNSGTGTSTDTQYF TGTGCCACGCGAAATAGCGGGACCGGAACTAGCACAGATACGCAGTATTTT
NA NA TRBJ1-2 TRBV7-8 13 CASSLGGGPGYTF TGTGCCAGCAGCTTAGGTGGAGGTCCCGGCTACACCTTC
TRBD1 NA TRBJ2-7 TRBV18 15 CASSPLQGGAYEQYF TGTGCCAGCTCACCACTACAGGGGGGAGCCTACGAGCAGTACTTC
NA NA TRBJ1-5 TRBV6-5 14 CASRLTGDNQPQHF TGTGCCAGCAGGCTAACAGGCGACAATCAGCCCCAGCATTTT
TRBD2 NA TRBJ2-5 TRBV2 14 CASRTSGGWETQYF TGTGCCAGCAGGACTAGCGGGGGCTGGGAGACCCAGTACTTC
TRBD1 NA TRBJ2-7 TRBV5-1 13 CASSPQTGYEQYF TGCGCCAGCAGCCCCCAGACAGGGTACGAGCAGTACTTC
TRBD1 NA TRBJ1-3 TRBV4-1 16 CASSQFDRGIGNTIYF TGCGCCAGCAGCCAATTTGACAGGGGAATTGGAAACACCATATATTTT
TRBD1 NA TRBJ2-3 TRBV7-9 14 CSSSFWTGEDTQYF TGTTCCAGCAGCTTCTGGACAGGGGAAGATACGCAGTATTTT
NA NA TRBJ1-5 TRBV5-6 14 CASSLGQVNQPQHF TGTGCCAGCAGCTTAGGTCAGGTGAATCAGCCCCAGCATTTT
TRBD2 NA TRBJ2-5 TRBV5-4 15 CASSQGLARQETQYF TGTGCCAGCAGCCAGGGACTAGCGCGTCAAGAGACCCAGTACTTC
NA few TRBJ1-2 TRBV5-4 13 CASSPDRDYGYTF TGTGCCAGCAGCCCGGACAGAGACTATGGCTACACCTTC
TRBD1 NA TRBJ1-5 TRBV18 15 CASSSGTASNQPQHF TGTGCCAGCTCATCCGGGACAGCCAGCAATCAGCCCCAGCATTTT
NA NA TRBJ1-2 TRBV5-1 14 CASSLGAAGDGYTF TGCGCCAGCAGCTTGGGTGCGGCAGGGGATGGCTACACCTTC
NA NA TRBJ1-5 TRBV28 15 CASSLISGTHQPQHF TGTGCTAGCAGTTTGATAAGCGGTACCCACCAGCCCCAGCATTTT
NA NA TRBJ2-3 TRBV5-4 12 CAASNEDNTQYF TGTGCCGCGTCCAACGAGGACAATACGCAGTATTTT
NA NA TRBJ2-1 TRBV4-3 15 CASSQDGPGPNEQFF TGCGCCAGCAGCCAAGATGGTCCAGGGCCCAATGAGCAGTTCTTC
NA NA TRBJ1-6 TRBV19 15 CASSGYRVLNSPLHF TGTGCCAGTAGTGGATACAGGGTACTCAATTCACCCCTCCACTTT
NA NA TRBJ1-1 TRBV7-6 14 CASSLEGSNTEAFF TGTGCCAGCAGCTTAGAAGGGAGCAACACTGAAGCTTTCTTT
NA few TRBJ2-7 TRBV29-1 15 CSVLGLRDFSYEQYF TGCAGCGTTCTGGGACTCCGGGACTTTTCTTACGAGCAGTACTTC